Listed below are T cell receptor beta chains from one sample, sequenced in a study of CD4+ T cells in melanoma. Repertoires were generated with immunoSEQ multiplex PCR, while TCRdb's copy carries only in-frame clones and drops some. The sample consists of approximately 9,600 clones, around 78% of them appearing once. Sequenced: cells from a culture (not recorded whether cultured in vitro). Every receptor here comes from a human donor with melanoma. The CDR3 runs from the conserved cysteine through the conserved F or W. Fields, in order: D gene, J gene, CDR3 length, V gene, clone size, CDR3 DNA, CDR3 protein. D genes are given only for firm matches. Rows give clone size only sometimes, using once, few, many, or a class for an expanded clone.

TRBD1	TRBJ1-5	16	TRBV5-6	few	TGTGCCAGCAGCTATTACAGGGGGAGTAGCAATCAGCCCCAGCATTTT	CASSYYRGSSNQPQHF
-	TRBJ2-7	16	TRBV7-9	few	TGTGCCAGCAGCTTGATCGACATGGGTGTGACCTACGAGCAGTACTTC	CASSLIDMGVTYEQYF
TRBD1	TRBJ2-1	13	TRBV5-4	once	TGTGCCAGCACCGGACAGGGCGGGAATGAGCAGTTCTTC	CASTGQGGNEQFF
-	TRBJ1-2	15	TRBV27	once	TGTGCCAGCAGTCCCCGCGTTGACTCCGCCTATGGCTACACCTTC	CASSPRVDSAYGYTF
TRBD1	TRBJ2-1	15	TRBV4-1	-	TGCGCCAGCAGCTTCCGGGACAGGGCCGTGAATGAGCAGTTCTTC	CASSFRDRAVNEQFF
-	TRBJ2-1	17	TRBV7-9	-	TGTGCCAGCAGCTTACCCACGGCAGGGTCCGCCTACAATGAGCAGTTCTTC	CASSLPTAGSAYNEQFF
-	TRBJ2-5	12	TRBV18	-	TGTGCCAGCTCACGTACCCTAGAGACCCAGTACTTC	CASSRTLETQYF
-	TRBJ2-2	15	TRBV2	-	TGTGCCAGCAGTGAAGGGGGGACCAACACCGGGGAGCTGTTTTTT	CASSEGGTNTGELFF
-	TRBJ1-3	16	TRBV2	-	TGTGCCAGCAGTGGCTCCGGGATAAGCTCTGGAAACACCATATATTTT	CASSGSGISSGNTIYF
-	TRBJ1-5	14	TRBV6-1	-	TGTGCCAGCAGTGAACGAGGGGGGAATCAGCCCCAGCATTTT	CASSERGGNQPQHF
-	TRBJ2-7	12	TRBV25-1	-	TGTGCCAGCAGTGATGCCCTCTACGAGCAGTACTTC	CASSDALYEQYF
-	TRBJ1-2	14	TRBV14	once	TGTGCCAGCAGCCAAGCCTCCCGGGGCTATGGCTACACCTTC	CASSQASRGYGYTF
-	TRBJ1-2	15	TRBV19	few	TGTGCCAGTAGTATAGACGGCGCGGGGCCCTATGGCTACACCTTC	CASSIDGAGPYGYTF
-	TRBJ2-2	16	TRBV5-4	once	TGTGCCAGCAGCTCCTCGGGGCGCCGGGACGCCGGGGAGCTGTTTTTT	CASSSSGRRDAGELFF
TRBD2	TRBJ2-7	14	TRBV19	-	TGTGCCAGTAGGGTAGCGGGACTAGCAGACGAGCAGTACTTC	CASRVAGLADEQYF
TRBD2	TRBJ2-1	16	TRBV25-1	-	TGTGCCAGCAGTTCTGGGGTACTAGCGGGGGGGTATGAGCAGTTCTTC	CASSSGVLAGGYEQFF
TRBD2	TRBJ2-5	17	TRBV5-1	-	TGCGCCAGCAGCATAGGGACTAGCGGGGATCTTCTAGAGACCCAGTACTTC	CASSIGTSGDLLETQYF
-	TRBJ2-3	15	TRBV6-5	once	TGTGCCAGCAGTTACGGGTCCCACACAACAGATACGCAGTATTTT	CASSYGSHTTDTQYF
-	TRBJ1-6	14	TRBV2	-	TGTGCCAGCAGTGAAGCGACAGCGAATTCACCCCTCCACTTT	CASSEATANSPLHF
-	TRBJ1-1	15	TRBV18	-	TGTGCCAGCTCTCCACCGGGTGCAGGGAACACTGAAGCTTTCTTT	CASSPPGAGNTEAFF
-	TRBJ2-3	17	TRBV3-1/TRBV3-2	-	TGTGCCAGCAGCCAAGTCGGAGGACCGCCTGGAGCGGATACGCAGTATTTT	CASSQVGGPPGADTQYF
-	TRBJ1-2	12	TRBV3-1/TRBV3-2	-	TGTGCCAGCAGCCAAGAGTCAACAGGACACAGGTTC	CASSQESTGHRF